Presented here are 4 T cell receptor beta chains from one specimen sequenced in a study of tumor-infiltrating lymphocytes in primary liver carcinoma. For blood RNA, unsorted whole blood served as the source, and germline DNA was extracted too. A primer matching the constant region was used to make TCR beta cDNA from 500 to 650 ng of total RNA. Libraries for TCR beta were built through three nested multiplex PCR rounds, which together made up a slightly modified ARM-PCR procedure. The first two PCR rounds used TRBV1-TRBV30 forward primers with a C-beta reverse primer, nine to eleven cycles each. TCRdb reprocessed the multiplex PCR reads with MiXCR, giving one entry per CDR3 protein. This sample yields 300,000 to 350,000 distinct CDR3 sequences, of which roughly two thirds are seen a single time; 5.5% to 7% belongs to the top ten. What was sequenced was peripheral blood. The receptors come from a man aged 40-55 years with primary liver carcinoma and hepatitis B virus infection.

This clonotype appeared a single time. An end of the junction does not agree with germline; a read error may underlie this. This rearrangement joins TRBV11-2 to TRBJ2-7; the match to TRBD1 covers 7 bases. Germline lookup yields CDR1 SGHAT and CDR2 FQNNGV. CDR3 length equals 15 residues. CDR3 in amino acids: CTSSSHQSGTVEQYF. Written as DNA, the CDR3 is TGTACCAGCAGCTCCCACCAGTCCGGGACAGTTGAGCAGTACTTC.

This rearrangement joins TRBV11-2 to TRBJ2-5; no firm D call. This CDR3 spans 15 amino acids. The V gene lost 9 bases and the J gene lost 7 bases, with 24 bases spanning the gap. Per the germline V gene, CDR1 is SGHAT and CDR2 is FQNNGV. The chain's CDR3 is CASSRWESIPGTQYF. The CDR3 DNA reads as TGTGCCAGTAGCAGATGGGAATCTATACCGGGGACCCAGTACTTC.

Regarding this clonotype: Since a much larger clone is just one base distant, this may be a read error. The genes are TRBV6-6 and TRBJ2-3, with D tentatively TRBD1 or TRBD2 (5 bases each). The germline V and J ends were trimmed by 8 bases and 0 bases, with 15 bases remaining between them. In germline, CDR1 is MNHNY, CDR2 SVGAGI (reference sequence). CDR3 size: 15 residues. The CDR3 protein is CASRGRQRSTDTQYF. The CDR3, as DNA: TGTGCCAGCCGGGGCCGTCAGAGGAGCACAGATACGCAGTATTTT.

As regards this clonotype: The germline gene is not matched at one end of the junction; a read error may be the cause. The rearrangement joins TRBV11-2 to TRBJ1-2, with a tentative D call TRBD1 (5 bases). The CDR3 covers 13 residues. From germline, CDR1 is SGHAT and CDR2 FQNNGV. The CDR3 DNA follows: TGTGCCAGTAGCTGGGGACTGTCCTATGGCTACGCCTTC. It yields the protein CASSWGLSYGYAF.